These 21 T cell receptor beta chains came from one sample sequenced in a study of shared clonotypes between healthy human individuals (dated by TCRdb to about 2020). Library preparation was by the immunoSEQ multiplex PCR assay. As stored in TCRdb, this immuneACCESS dataset retains in-frame rearrangements with V and J assigned. A fraction of the clones does not appear; measured against another copy, unresolved V genes explain less than half of the discrepancy, and the remainder lacks a known reason. The sample yields over a million clones; roughly 96% were counted once. Roughly 1.2% of the sample is in the top ten clones. Specimen: naive CD4+ T cells sorted from blood. In the paper's terms, the cell subset or site label means: CD45RA+ positively selected. The receptors derive from a man aged 30-40 years in good health.

Concerning this clone itself: Additional DNA sequences in this sample encode the identical CDR3. J is TRBJ1-2 and V is TRBV27; perhaps TRBD1 as D (6 bases). V was pared by 5 bases and J by 3 bases, with 10 bases between. Germline V lookup: CDR1 MNHEY, CDR2 SMNVEV (reference sequence). This CDR3 region has 13 residues. The CDR3, as DNA: TGTGCCAGCAGTCCGGGACAATACTATGGCTACACCTTC. This sequence encodes CASSPGQYYGYTF.

The V gene is TRBV6-1, the J gene TRBJ1-1, with D tentatively TRBD1 (5 bases). Between the trimmed V and J ends, which lost 3 bases and 5 bases, there was a span of 16 bases. From germline, CDR1 is MNHNS and CDR2 SASEGT. The CDR3 has 15 amino acids. This chain's CDR3 is CASSEDITLRTEAFF. For the CDR3, the DNA is TGTGCCAGCAGTGAGGACATCACCCTGCGGACTGAAGCTTTCTTT.

The chain recombines TRBV2 with TRBJ2-3; D is perhaps TRBD2 (5 bases). The CDR3 loop spans 12 amino acids. Germline CDR1 reads SNHLY; CDR2 reads FYNNEI. V lost 5 bases to trimming and J lost 4 bases, with 7 bases between them. The CDR3 sequence is CASSLAADTQYF. CDR3 bases: TGTGCCAGCAGTCTAGCTGCAGATACGCAGTATTTT.

V and J are TRBV5-4 and TRBJ2-7; D call uncertain. Trimming took off 2 bases at V and 0 bases at J, with 12 bases between the two ends. CDR1 and CDR2 (germline): SGHNT, YYREEE (reference sequence). CDR3 length: 15 amino acids. The CDR3 DNA reads as TGTGCCAGCAGCTTAGAAGGGCAACGCTCCTACGAGCAGTACTTC. It is translated as CASSLEGQRSYEQYF.

The V call is TRBV29-1, the J call TRBJ1-2; 7 bases match TRBD1. In germline, CDR1 is SQVTM, CDR2 ANQGSEA. The CDR3 spans 11 residues. With 3 bases clipped from V and 7 bases from J, the junction kept 2 bases outside the gene matches. For the CDR3, the DNA is TGCAGCGTTGAGAGACAGGGTGGCTACACCTTC. Amino acids: CSVERQGGYTF.

The rearrangement uses TRBV4-3 and TRBJ1-1; D possibly corresponds to TRBD1 (6 bases). Trimming removed 1 base from V and 5 bases from J, with 14 bases in between. Germline-derived CDR1 and CDR2 are LGHNA and YSLEER. The CDR3 is 15 residues long. This CDR3 reads CASSQVPGAYTEAFF. The DNA for the CDR3 is TGCGCCAGCAGCCAAGTTCCAGGGGCGTATACTGAAGCTTTCTTT.

The DNA of the CDR3 is TGTGCCAGCAGTCTTGATTATAGGGGAAACTACGAGCAGTACTTC. Translated, it gives CASSLDYRGNYEQYF. This chain links TRBV27 with TRBJ2-7, with D perhaps matching TRBD1 (5 bases). V was trimmed by 5 bases and J by 3 bases, leaving 17 bases between them. Germline values: CDR1 MNHEY, CDR2 SMNVEV (reference sequence). This CDR3 spans 15 amino acids.

The gene calls are TRBV7-9 and TRBJ1-3; D remains unclear. Germline V lookup: CDR1 SEHNR, CDR2 FQNEAQ (reference sequence). V was trimmed by 2 bases and J by 4 bases, leaving 9 bases between them. The CDR3 is 14 residues long. The CDR3 DNA is TGTGCCAGCAGCTTACCGGGCAGCGGAAACACCATATATTTT. This encodes CASSLPGSGNTIYF.

V gene TRBV18 combines with J gene TRBJ2-7, with 7 nucleotides matching TRBD2. This CDR3 is built from 15 residues. Germline V lookup: CDR1 KGHSH, CDR2 LQKENI. Trimming removed 3 bases from V and 5 bases from J; junction bases left unmatched: 10. CDR3 coding DNA: TGTGCCAGCTCACCTGAACCAGGCGGGAGCCACGAGCAGTACTTC. This gives the protein CASSPEPGGSHEQYF.

The genes are TRBV27 and TRBJ2-2; 7 positions agree with TRBD1. In germline, CDR1 is MNHEY, CDR2 SMNVEV (reference sequence). This CDR3 has 15 amino acids. Trimming at V came to 4 bases and at J to 6 bases, leaving 8 bases not matched to a gene. The CDR3 sequence is CASSSDRDGAGELFF. The CDR3 coding sequence is TGTGCCAGCAGTTCCGACAGGGATGGGGCCGGGGAGCTGTTTTTT.

This sequence joins TRBV18 and TRBJ2-5; 11 nucleotides agree with TRBD2. The junction had 1 base not matched to a gene; V was cut back by 1 base and J by 3 bases. Germline V lookup: CDR1 KGHSH, CDR2 LQKENI. The length of the CDR3 is 15 residues. In nucleotides, the CDR3 is TGTGCCAGCTCACCACTAGCGGGAGGGGAAGAGACCCAGTACTTC. As protein: CASSPLAGGEETQYF.

Only one count was recorded for this clone. The rearrangement uses TRBV27 and TRBJ2-6; no firm D call. Looked up from germline, CDR1 is MNHEY and CDR2 is SMNVEV (reference sequence). The CDR3 length is 14 residues. V dropped 6 bases and J dropped 0 bases, with 6 bases sitting between them. As DNA, the CDR3 is TGTGCCAGCAGGTGGAACTCTGGGGCCAACGTCCTGACTTTC. Translated: CASRWNSGANVLTF.

The chain links TRBV5-1 to TRBJ1-4; D is undetermined. Trimming took off 4 bases at V and 5 bases at J, with 15 bases between the two ends. The length of the CDR3 is 15 residues. Germline lookup yields CDR1 SGHRS and CDR2 YFSETQ. CDR3 sequence: CASSPLGRGNEKLFF. Written as DNA, the CDR3 is TGCGCCAGCAGCCCGTTGGGCCGGGGAAATGAAAAACTGTTTTTT.

The chain carries TRBV4-3 and TRBJ2-2; 9 bases agree with TRBD1. CDR3 length: 15 amino acids. The V and J ends lost 6 bases and 7 bases, in that order; junction bases with no gene match: 9. In germline, CDR1 is LGHNA, CDR2 YSLEER. CDR3: CASSRGQGLGGELFF. For the CDR3, the DNA is TGCGCCAGCAGTAGGGGACAGGGTTTGGGCGGGGAGCTGTTTTTT.

V gene TRBV4-1 combines with J gene TRBJ2-2, with D possibly being TRBD1 (6 bases). The CDR3 covers 16 residues. V dropped 6 bases and J dropped 0 bases, with 14 bases sitting between them. Germline CDR1 is MGHRA and CDR2 is YSYEKL. As DNA, the CDR3 is TGCGCCAGCAGTCTACGGACAGTAACGAACACCGGGGAGCTGTTTTTT. Its translation is CASSLRTVTNTGELFF.

In DNA, the CDR3 is TGTGCCAGTTCCGGGACATCGAACAATCAGCCCCAGCATTTT. Protein sequence: CASSGTSNNQPQHF. The chain carries TRBV19 and TRBJ1-5, with D perhaps matching TRBD1 (6 bases). Germline CDR1 is LNHDA and CDR2 is SQIVND (reference sequence). V was trimmed by 8 bases and J by 3 bases, leaving 14 bases between them. The CDR3 is made up of 14 amino acids.

For this clone: Other DNA variants within this sample encode the same CDR3. This chain links TRBV28 with TRBJ1-5, with D perhaps matching TRBD1 (5 bases). V lost 6 bases, J lost 7 bases, and 10 bases lay in between. The CDR3 spans 12 residues. From germline, CDR1 is MDHEN and CDR2 SYDVKM. CDR3 in amino acids: CASSPQGQPQHF. The CDR3 DNA sequence: TGTGCCAGCAGCCCTCAGGGCCAGCCCCAGCATTTT. Supplemented by reference TRBV28 and TRBJ1-5, the full variable domain reads DVKVTQSSRYLVKRTGEKVFLECVQDMDHENMFWYRQDPGLGLRLIYFSYDVKMKEKGDIPEGYSVSREKKERFSLILESASTNQTSMYLCASSPQGQPQHFGDGTRLSIL.

The chain combines TRBV19 with TRBJ2-2, with D hard to call. In germline, CDR1 is LNHDA, CDR2 SQIVND (reference sequence). Trimming removed 7 bases from V and 2 bases from J, with 11 bases in between. The CDR3 is 14 amino acids. CDR3 sequence: CASTLQKNTGELFF. The CDR3 nucleotides are TGTGCCAGTACCCTCCAGAAAAACACCGGGGAGCTGTTTTTT.

The chain employs TRBV6-5 and TRBJ1-2, with D maybe TRBD1 (5 bases). Germline CDR1 is MNHEY and CDR2 is SVGAGI. This CDR3 region has 13 residues. The germline V and J ends were trimmed by 2 bases and 7 bases, with 11 bases remaining between them. The CDR3 DNA reads as TGTGCCAGCAGTTACGGGGGGGGACGTGGCTACACCTTC. This encodes CASSYGGGRGYTF.

The rearrangement links TRBV28 to TRBJ1-1, with D maybe TRBD1 (5 bases). V lost 6 bases and J 3 bases, leaving 14 bases between the germline ends. The CDR3 runs 14 residues. CDR1 is MDHEN, CDR2 SYDVKM, per germline. The CDR3 loop reads CASSPNQGYTEAFF. The CDR3 nucleotides read TGTGCCAGCAGCCCCAACCAGGGATACACTGAAGCTTTCTTT.

The V and J genes are TRBV9 and TRBJ2-1; D is possibly TRBD1 or TRBD2 (6 bases each). Trimming stripped 4 bases from V and 7 bases from J, with 21 bases between. CDR1 and CDR2 (germline): SGDLS, YYNGEE. This CDR3 is built from 16 residues. CDR3 amino acids: CASSPRLGGSLNEQFF. DNA of the CDR3: TGTGCCAGCAGCCCGAGACTAGGGGGGTCCTTAAATGAGCAGTTCTTC.